The T cell receptor (beta chain) under discussion was sequenced for a study of blood T cell repertoires in COVID-19. Study details: Acute and convalescent COVID-19 samples came from the United States, Italy and Spain. In each case, the material was cDNA or gDNA derived from T cells, B-cell-depleted T cells, or PBMCs.

The germline V and J ends were trimmed by 0 bases and 9 bases, with 12 bases remaining between them. The CDR3 is 15 amino acids. Per the germline V gene, CDR1 is MGHRA and CDR2 is YSYEKL. In the authors' workflow: Amplification with reference gene primers provided the estimates of nucleated cell counts. TCRdb keeps only in-frame clones here, not all; method: immunoSEQ multiplex PCR. The V and J calls and clone size come from that table; D and trimming were worked out from the DNA. The sample has approximately 240,000 clones, approximately 86% seen once. J is TRBJ1-6 and V is TRBV4-1; D uncertain. The clonotype comes from a woman in her sixties with active or convalescent COVID-19. What was sequenced was peripheral blood. The CDR3 region has the DNA TGCGCCAGCAGCCAAGAGAACAGACGGGGTTCACCCCTCCACTTT. The encoded protein is CASSQENRRGSPLHF.